The 2 T cell receptor beta chains presented below share a single source sample, sequenced in a study of response to subunit inactivated influenza vaccine. TCRdb reprocessed the RT-PCR reads with MiXCR, giving one entry per CDR3 protein. Of around 710,000 distinct CDR3 sequences listed, roughly 14% are singletons. This material consisted of PBMCs from blood, taken approximately 15 days before vaccination. The receptors here all came from a middle-aged man who received an inactivated influenza vaccine.

The chain combines TRBV7-2 with TRBJ1-3, with TRBD1 identical over 7 bases. CDR1 and CDR2 (germline): SGHTA, FQGNSA. Unmatched junction bases numbered 6, after V lost 5 bases and J lost 8 bases. There are 13 residues in the CDR3. CDR3 loop: CASSVDRVDTIYF. CDR3 in DNA: TGTGCCAGCAGCGTCGACAGGGTGGACACCATATATTTT. Looking up the rest from reference TRBV7-2 and TRBJ1-3 gives the full variable domain: GAGVSQSPSNKVTEKGKDVELRCDPISGHTALYWYRQSLGQGLEFLIYFQGNSAPDKSGLPSDRFSAERTGGSVSTLTIQRTQQEDSAVYLCASSVDRVDTIYFGEGSWLTVV.

In its sample, this clonotype was seen a few times. The CDR3 region has the DNA TGTGCCAGCAGCCGAGACAGGTCTCAGTACTTC. Translated: CASSRDRSQYF. The V gene is TRBV3-1, the J gene TRBJ2-5; TRBD1 is a possible D gene (6 bases). The germline V and J ends were trimmed by 4 bases and 11 bases, with 11 bases remaining between them. Germline V CDR1 and CDR2: LGHDT, YNNKEL (reference sequence). The CDR3 has 11 amino acids.